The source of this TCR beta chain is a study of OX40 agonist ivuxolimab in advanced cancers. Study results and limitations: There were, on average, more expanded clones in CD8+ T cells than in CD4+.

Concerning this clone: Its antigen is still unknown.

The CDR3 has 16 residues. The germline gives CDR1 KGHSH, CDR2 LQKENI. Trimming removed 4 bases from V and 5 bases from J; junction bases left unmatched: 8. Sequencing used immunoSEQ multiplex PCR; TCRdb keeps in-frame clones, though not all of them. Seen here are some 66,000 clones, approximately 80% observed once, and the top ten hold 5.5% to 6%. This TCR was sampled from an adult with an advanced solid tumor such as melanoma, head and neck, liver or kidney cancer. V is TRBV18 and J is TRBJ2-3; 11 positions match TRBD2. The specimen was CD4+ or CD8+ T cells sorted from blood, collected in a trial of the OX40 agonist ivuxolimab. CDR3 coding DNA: TGTGCCAGCTCACATACCTCTAGCGGGGGGCGAGATACGCAGTATTTT. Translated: CASSHTSSGGRDTQYF.